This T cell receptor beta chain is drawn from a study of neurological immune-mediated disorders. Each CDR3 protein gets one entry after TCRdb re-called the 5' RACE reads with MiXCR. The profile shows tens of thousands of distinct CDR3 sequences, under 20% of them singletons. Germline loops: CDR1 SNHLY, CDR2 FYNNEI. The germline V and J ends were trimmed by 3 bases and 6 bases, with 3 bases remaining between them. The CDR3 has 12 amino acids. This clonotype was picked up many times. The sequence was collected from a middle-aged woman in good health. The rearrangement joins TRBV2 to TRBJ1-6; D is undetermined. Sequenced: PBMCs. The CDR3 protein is CASSDTNSPLHF. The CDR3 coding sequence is TGTGCCAGCAGTGACACTAATTCACCCCTCCACTTT.